This T cell receptor beta chain was identified in a study of response to subunit inactivated influenza vaccine. Study conclusions and caveats: A suggestion made by the authors is that each seasonal influenza vaccination recruits few new T cells.

The CDR3 consists of 15 residues. J gave up 1 base and V 5 bases, and 4 bases lay outside the gene matches. TCRdb used MiXCR to reprocess the RT-PCR reads, holding one entry per CDR3 protein. The sample gives some 480,000 distinct CDR3 sequences, 9.5% to 13% of which show up once; around 12% is in the top ten. This clonotype was seen more than once but under ten times. As yet, its antigen is unknown. This specimen was PBMCs from blood, taken about 40 days after vaccination. V usage is TRBV12-3 or TRBV12-4 and J usage is TRBJ2-2; 7 bases align to TRBD1. The sequence derives from a man aged 45-65 years who received an inactivated influenza vaccine. CDR3 DNA: TGTGCCAGCAGTCGTAGGGGGCGGAACACCGGGGAGCTGTTTTTT. Protein product: CASSRRGRNTGELFF.